This T cell receptor beta chain was sequenced in a study of CD4 and CD8 cells across lung adenocarcinoma regions. Localized lung adenocarcinoma, a non-small cell lung cancer, affected the donors. CDR3 size: 15 residues. Germline lookup yields CDR1 MNHEY and CDR2 SMNVEV (reference sequence). Only a few counts were recorded for this clonotype. MiXCR, run by TCRdb on the PCR reads, gives a single entry per CDR3 protein. The top ten clones hold roughly 35% of a sample with around 12,000 distinct CDR3 sequences, approximately 50% of them seen once. V gene TRBV27 combines with J gene TRBJ2-5, with D tentatively TRBD1 (6 bases). The J call may be faulty, since TRBJ2-7 better matches the DNA end. Sequencing input: CD8+ T cells from the margin of a lung tumor. The TCR originated in a female donor with lung adenocarcinoma. The CD4 and CD8 labels of this study may be unreliable. In nucleotides, the CDR3 is TGTGCCAGCCCCCGGGACAAGACCCCGGACTACGAGCAGTACTTC. It yields the protein CASPRDKTPDYEQYF.